This TCR beta chain was found in a study of T-cell memory formation after mild COVID-19. Study overall: Clusters of TCRs were largely donor specific. General study findings and limits: Some clones that responded turned up in pre-infection memory, which suggests that cross-reactive memory joined in.

The V gene end was trimmed by 1 base and the J gene end by 3 bases; junction bases not matched to a gene: 2. Germline CDR1 is SGHTA and CDR2 is FQGNSA. The CDR3 is 14 residues long. This clonotype has at least ten counts. Its antigen is unidentified. TCRdb recomputed calls from the 5' RACE reads with MiXCR, one row per CDR3 protein. The data contain 550,000 to 600,000 distinct CDR3 sequences, approximately 15% of them seen just once; the ten biggest clones take up 8.1%. Sequenced: PBMCs or a T cell subset sorted from them (not recorded which). The receptor's source is an adult woman who had mild COVID-19 (a few samples of this study predate the infection). Cell type and time point are not known. This chain links TRBV7-2 with TRBJ2-7, with 8 bases fitting TRBD2. CDR3 in amino acids: CASSLVTSGYEQYF. The CDR3 bases are TGTGCCAGCAGCTTAGTTACTAGCGGCTACGAGCAGTACTTC.